This record covers a single T cell receptor (beta chain). Which antigen it targets is not known. Within one base of it there is no much larger clone, and no base qualities were kept. The CDR3 sequence holds 14 residues, the cysteine and phenylalanine included. The entry retains the CDR3 DNA only, 42 bases that are in frame from base 1. CDR1 SQVTM and CDR2 ANQGSEA were looked up in the germline V gene. At the junction V is shortened by 6 bases and J by 6 bases; bases outside the gene matches: 7. Library method: the immunoSEQ multiplex PCR assay. For the multiplex PCR, a mixture combining 60 forward primers for TCR Vbeta segments and 13 reverse primers for TCR Jbeta segments was used. The CDR3 region of rearranged TCR beta genes was amplified from genomic DNA with a multiplex PCR assay. On the Illumina HiSeq System, the amplified TCR beta libraries were sequenced as 87-base-pair reads. On the study's bioinformatics: A later analysis counted some 80 million unique TCR beta chains across the 690 or so repertoires, and roughly 9.9 million of these chains were shared by at least two donors. To remove PCR and sequencing errors, raw reads were error-corrected and collapsed into unique sequences using a nearest-neighbor algorithm that merged closely related sequences. V, D and J gene segments were assigned by aligning CDR3 sequences to IMGT reference sequences. Each retained sequence needed at least a six-nucleotide match to both a V gene segment and a J gene segment. Rearrangements were called productive when the CDR3 lacked stop codons and stayed in frame with V and J; all others were non-productive. CDR3 was defined according to IMGT convention as the region running from the second conserved V-encoded cysteine to the conserved J-encoded phenylalanine. The earlier analysis of 550 to 650 of the donors excluded any sequence lacking an unambiguous match to a single V gene segment. In an earlier analysis of some 590 of the donors, V segments were called functional above 56.7% productive rearrangements and were called segregating when the between-donor standard deviation exceeded 5%. A statistical classification framework was built to diagnose cytomegalovirus status from the catalog of TCR beta chain sequences. In a later analysis, V and J genes were assigned by comparing TCR nucleotide sequences against IMGT/GENE-DB human TR gene sequences. Using the TCRdist pipeline, a later analysis assigned CDR3 sequences along with most-parsimonious VDJ recombination scenarios. In a later analysis, each TCR beta chain was defined by its CDR3 amino acid sequence together with its V-gene family, and reads without a unique V-gene family were excluded. In a later analysis, nearly 600 highly shared, low-generation-probability nucleotide sequences were removed to address suspected cross-contamination and a sequencing artifact. In a later analysis, a clonal expansion index for each public chain was calculated from normalized within-repertoire ranks of inferred template counts. In a later analysis, generation probabilities were computed using a VDJ recombination model fitted to out-of-frame rearrangements, and the results were checked against IGoR. Hypergeometric tests were used in a later analysis to score TCR-TCR, TCR-HLA and TCR-CMV co-occurrence, with a repertoire-size bias correction applied to the TCR pairs. To estimate false discovery rates, a later analysis permuted the HLA or CMV assignments 20 times. A later analysis grouped co-occurring TCRs with DBSCAN, adding TCRdist sequence similarity when clustering within HLA-allele-positive subsets. For co-occurrence clustering, repertoires with fewer than 30,000 or more than 120,000 public chains were excluded, along with four to six repertoires with anomalous nucleotide sharing. The immuneACCESS repertoire file appears here via TCRdb, limited to in-frame rearrangements. These files lack a portion of the clones; in checked studies, under half of the deficit traces to unresolved V genes, and the cause of the others is not known. V and J calls and clone size follow that table, whereas D and trimming were derived from the DNA. In this sample the table shows about 120,000 clones, 77% of which occur a single time. Of the sample, under 5% is held by the ten largest clones.

The data stem from a study of cytomegalovirus exposure and HLA in healthy donors (dated by TCRdb to about 2017). Background for the entire study: According to an earlier analysis of several hundred of the donors, 150 million to 200 million T cells yielded approximately 120 million unique TCR beta sequences and 250 to 350 Gb of sequence data. A later analysis re-examined previously published TCR beta repertoires from several hundred donors and added high-resolution HLA genotyping to investigate patterns of TCR occurrence. On average, around 240,000 unique TCR beta nucleotide sequences were sequenced per donor among about 400 genotyped donors of the cohort, with 15% to 20% of those sequences being non-productive. To predict cytomegalovirus infection status, the study combined high-throughput TCR immunosequencing, statistical association of individual TCRs with disease status, and machine learning. Every repertoire in the discovery cohort had been generated on one and the same sequencing platform. Using immunosequencing, the study profiled T cell repertoires from 550 to 750 subjects and related those repertoires to cytomegalovirus serostatus. Four or five DR-DQ haplotypes were handled as single units for association and clustering, since linkage in the cohort was strong. Typing coverage varied by locus: roughly 620-630 donors for A, B, C, DRB1 and DQB1; approximately 500 for DQA1; over 600 for DPA1; 450 to 480 for DPB1. In the later analysis, no new phenotypic data were used to find candidate immune exposures; instead, reliance was placed on TCR beta sequences and their occurrence across donors. Both class I and class II loci were covered by HLA typing, at four-digit resolution. Of the roughly 400 genotyped donors, over 80% were placed in the genetic ancestry cluster associated with self-reported Caucasian donors. About 280 gigabases of sequencing data and around 88 million unique TCR sequences made up an early release that covered several hundred HLA-typed donors. Donor age, sex, ethnicity and CMV serostatus were compiled together with the repertoire data. Besides the first cohort of around 700 subjects, a separate validation cohort made up of 120 different subjects was used. Genome-wide SNP genotypes for about three fifths of the roughly 670 donors were used in a later genetic analysis, which treated that subset as a discovery cohort. The aim of the study was to test whether cataloging public T cell receptors could identify signatures of past pathogen exposure. In an earlier analysis of 500 to 650 of the donors, high-throughput TCR beta sequencing was used to judge whether each TCR beta V gene segment behaved as functional or pseudogenic. General study outcomes and caveats: The 87-base-pair reads could not distinguish some IMGT-functional V segments, including TRBV6-2 and TRBV6-3, so those segments were excluded. In a later analysis, several top co-occurrence clusters were reported to appear linked to parvovirus B19, influenza, CMV and Epstein-Barr virus. The authors suggested that the approach could potentially be generalized to other disease states and immunological phenotypes. In the study, around 160 TCR beta chains were listed as associated with cytomegalovirus. In a later analysis, HLA-associated TCR beta chains were found to be more clonally expanded and to have lower generation probabilities than equally common non-associated chains. Correlated functional status among segregating V segments might be attributable to linkage disequilibrium, but an unknown experimental factor could not be ruled out. Strong co-occurrence of HLA alleles, especially DR and DQ, made assigning TCR associations to individual alleles difficult. A later analysis found that most CMV-associated TCR beta chains appeared HLA-restricted, with HLA associations seemingly driven largely by CMV exposure. The cohort was sequenced for TCR beta chains only, and without alpha or paired-chain data the features that could be detected were limited. In a later analysis, 16,951 TCR beta sequences were associated with specific HLA alleles at a false discovery rate of 0.05. In a later analysis, the rate of TCR association differed among HLA loci, with DRB1 alleles having the most associated TCRs and HLA-C alleles having the fewest. Across donors, most TCR sequences were observed very rarely, whereas some public TCRs were present in many individuals. In an earlier analysis of a few hundred of the donors, most TCR beta V segments were observed in productive rearrangements about 87% or about 30% of the time, broadly matching IMGT annotations. In vitro tests confirmed that a few of the cytomegalovirus-associated TCR beta chains recognize cytomegalovirus antigens. HLA typing was unavailable for some donors at each locus, so association tests used only the typed subset. Because counts were too low, 15 to 20 rarely observed V segments, including chromosome 9 orphons, were excluded from the earlier analysis of fewer than 650 of the donors. In a later genetic analysis, a missense DCLRE1C variant was associated with V-gene and J-gene trimming of TCR beta chains, and the association was replicated in an independent cohort. A group of highly shared sequence variants was considered likely to be a technical artifact of the sequencing pipeline. The presence/absence analyses assumed that sequencing depth was roughly uniform across donors, and that assumption may not be true. A further reported finding was that TCR beta sequences accurately predicted the HLA-A and HLA-B alleles for most subjects in the first cohort. In both the original and validation cohorts, the classifier was reported to diagnose cytomegalovirus status with high specificity and sensitivity. The only immune exposure information available for the cohort was CMV serostatus. In a later genetic analysis, fewer N-insertions in productive TCRs were reported among donors in an Asian-associated ancestry cluster than the roughly 670-donor mean.

The cohort was made up of approximately 670 healthy bone marrow donors. At the time of sampling, every cohort member was nominally healthy, though immune exposures that went unrecorded were likely present. The donor was CMV seropositive and belonged to the group of 250 to 300 seropositive cohort members. A peripheral blood sample was provided by each donor, and peripheral blood mononuclear cells were used for TCR beta sequencing. Genomic DNA was extracted from the blood cell samples with the Qiagen DNeasy Blood Extraction Kit. This TCR derives from a male donor in good health and CMV-seropositive. The sequenced sample consisted of PBMCs. Here the chain combines TRBV29-1 and TRBJ2-3, with 12 middle bases fitting TRBD1. CDR3 sequence: CSVLRDRGRDTQYF. DNA sequence: TGCAGCGTACTCCGGGACAGGGGGCGGGATACGCAGTATTTT.